This TCR beta chain was captured by sequencing in a study of T-cell reconstitution after alpha-beta-depleted transplantation in children. Unique molecular identifiers tagged the TCRbeta library. In TCRdb, the PCR reads were re-called with MiXCR into one record per CDR3 protein. Of 210,000 or so distinct CDR3 sequences listed, approximately 10% are singletons. To note about this clonotype: An end of the junction does not agree with germline; a read error may underlie this.

The length of the CDR3 is 12 residues. This specimen was PBMCs from the stem cell graft donor, taken from the stem cell graft. The chain combines TRBV12-3 or TRBV12-4 with TRBJ2-7, with a weak D call TRBD2 (6 bases). The receptor comes from a human donor who donated a stem cell graft to a child with acute lymphoblastic leukemia. The CDR3 protein is CASSTGEAGVDF. The CDR3 DNA reads TGTGCCAGCAGTACCGGGGAGGCGGGTGTGGACTTC.